These 6 T cell receptor beta chains were all obtained from the same sample, sequenced in a study of shared clonotypes between healthy human individuals. The data were produced by immunoSEQ multiplex PCR, yet TCRdb's version contains in-frame clones alone and is incomplete. Among some 1 million clones listed, around 76% were seen once. The sequencing input was memory CD4+ T cells sorted from blood. The subset is: CD45RA-negative fraction. The receptors were gathered from a man aged 18 to 30 in good health.

The chain uses TRBV6-5 and TRBJ1-1; perhaps TRBD1 as D (5 bases). V gave up 4 bases and J gave up 1 base, with 10 bases separating them. Germline CDR1 is MNHEY and CDR2 is SVGAGI. The CDR3 covers 14 residues. The chain's CDR3 is CASSSPGRNTEAFF. The CDR3, as DNA: TGTGCCAGCAGTTCCCCAGGGAGGAACACTGAAGCTTTCTTT.

The chain carries TRBV30 and TRBJ1-1, with 10 bases that match TRBD1. CDR3 length equals 14 residues. Trimming took 1 base from V and 6 from J; bases not matched to a gene: 5. Per the germline V gene, CDR1 is GTSNPN and CDR2 is SVGIG (reference sequence). CDR3 protein: CAWSDRQGAAEAFF. The CDR3 coding sequence is TGTGCCTGGAGTGACCGACAGGGGGCCGCTGAAGCTTTCTTT. The full variable domain, with the rest looked up from reference TRBV30 and TRBJ1-1, is SQTIHQWPATLVQPVGSPLSLECTVEGTSNPNLYWYRQAAGRGLQLLFYSVGIGQISSEVPQNLSASRPQDRQFILSSKKLLLSDSGFYLCAWSDRQGAAEAFFGQGTRLTVV.

About this clone: At the DNA level, this CDR3 is encoded by other sequences in the same sample as well. DNA for the CDR3: TGTGCCAGCAGCCGGGGACAGGGGAGTGAAAAACTGTTTTTT. This codes for CASSRGQGSEKLFF. The chain couples TRBV11-2 to TRBJ1-4; the match to TRBD1 covers 10 bases. This CDR3 comprises 14 residues. Per the germline V gene, CDR1 is SGHAT and CDR2 is FQNNGV. The ends lost 5 bases at V and 7 bases at J; junction bases unmatched: 4.

The chain recombines TRBV5-1 with TRBJ2-5; 7 bases are shared with TRBD2. The junction had 5 bases not matched to a gene; V was cut back by 0 bases and J by 3 bases. CDR3 length: 15 residues. CDR1 and CDR2 (germline): SGHRS, YFSETQ. Here the CDR3 reads CASSLGRLAEETQYF. The CDR3 DNA is TGCGCCAGCAGCTTGGGTAGACTAGCTGAAGAGACCCAGTACTTC. The variable domain in full, completed from reference TRBV5-1 and TRBJ2-5, reads KAGVTQTPRYLIKTRGQQVTLSCSPISGHRSVSWYQQTPGQGLQFLFEYFSETQRNKGNFPGRFSGRQFSNSRSEMNVSTLELGDSALYLCASSLGRLAEETQYFGPGTRLLVL.

The V call is TRBV4-3, the J call TRBJ1-3, with TRBD1 matching 8 bases. J lost 4 bases, V lost 8 bases, and 16 bases had no gene match. Per germline, CDR1 LGHNA and CDR2 YSLEER. CDR3 length equals 17 residues. The CDR3 coding sequence is TGCGCCAGCTCCCCAGGATTGACAGGGGTGGTCGGAAACACCATATATTTT. It yields the protein CASSPGLTGVVGNTIYF.

The J gene is TRBJ2-2, the V gene TRBV6-5, with 9 bases identical to TRBD1. This CDR3 has 15 residues. Germline V CDR1 and CDR2: MNHEY, SVGAGI. V gave up 5 bases and J gave up 5 bases; unmatched junction bases: 6. The CDR3 sequence is CASSSKGQGTGELFF. DNA of the CDR3: TGTGCCAGCAGTAGTAAGGGACAGGGAACCGGGGAGCTGTTTTTT.